The present T cell receptor (beta chain) was sequenced within a study of T cells after somatic rescue of genetic block. TCRdb's table, derived via immunoSEQ multiplex PCR, lists solely in-frame clones and lacks some. Of approximately 70,000 clones in the sample, roughly 91% were seen once. This CDR3 has 17 amino acids. Per germline, CDR1 SGHVS and CDR2 FQNEAQ. V was pared by 5 bases and J by 0 bases, with 20 bases between. V is TRBV7-8 and J is TRBJ2-7; D not resolved. Sequencing used peripheral blood mononuclear cells (PBMCs). The clonotype was recovered from a man aged 25-40 years. The CDR3 region has the DNA TGTGCCAGCAGCCCGAGCCGTGGTGGCGGCTCCTCCTACGAGCAGTACTTC. Translated: CASSPSRGGGSSYEQYF. Full variable domain (outside the CDR3, taken from reference TRBV7-8 and TRBJ2-7): GAGVSQSPRYKVAKRGQDVALRCDPISGHVSLFWYQQALGQGPEFLTYFQNEAQLDKSGLPSDRFFAERPEGSVSTLKIQRTQQEDSAVYLCASSPSRGGGSSYEQYFGPGTRLTVT.